The sample holds a few counts of the clone carrying this TCR beta chain. Antigen unknown. The read gets to within 3 residues of the CDR3 end, and the germline J gene fills in the rest. Sequencing input was equivalent genomic DNA from CVID and controls. Clones were sequenced by immunoSEQ multiplex PCR, and TCRdb holds only the in-frame ones, with some missing. The sample is made up of 25,000 to 35,000 clones, none counted only once. The sample originates from a study of T cell clonality in common variable immunodeficiency. Regarding the study as a whole: In common variable immunodeficiency, TCR beta chains reportedly carried fewer deletions and N-nucleotide insertions. CVID subjects had higher TCRbeta clonality than healthy controls, most marked in about a third. What drives increased CVID clonality needs T cell subpopulation sequencing.

Aged 9 to 64 years, CVID subjects averaged approximately 38 years old. Looked up from germline, CDR1 is SNHLY and CDR2 is FYNNEI. The CDR3 loop spans 17 amino acids. With V trimmed by 7 bases and J by 3 bases, 13 bases remained unmatched. The sequence was obtained from a human donor with common variable immunodeficiency. Sample: peripheral blood mononuclear cells. This chain connects TRBV2 to TRBJ2-7, with TRBD1 matching 12 bases. Incomplete CDR3 DNA: TGTGCCAGCAAGACCACGGGACAGGGGGCGCGTAACTACGAG. It encodes CASKTTGQGARNYE. The whole CDR3 sequence reads CASKTTGQGARNYEQYF.